This is a list of T cell receptor beta chains from one sample in a study of T cells after yellow fever vaccination. TCRdb independently ran MiXCR on the 5' RACE reads; one entry per CDR3 protein. Seen here are about 360,000 distinct CDR3 sequences, roughly 6.2% observed once, and the top ten hold 14% to 15%. This specimen consisted of PBMCs, obtained 5 days after the yellow fever booster vaccination. These TCRs come from a man younger than 40 who received the YFV17D yellow fever vaccine. The CDR3 runs from the conserved cysteine through the conserved F or W. The D gene is left open where the match is weak. Expanded clones are given a class, and other clones once, few, many or no size at all.

j_call v_call clone_size d_call cdr3_nt cdr3_aa
TRBJ2-5 TRBV10-2 few TRBD2 TGCGCCAGCAGGAGGACTAGCGGGGTTCAAGAGACCCAGTACTTC CASRRTSGVQETQYF
TRBJ1-2 TRBV7-9 few . TGTGCCAGCAGCTTTACCCAGGGTAATGGCTACACCTTC CASSFTQGNGYTF
TRBJ1-2 TRBV7-2 many . TGTGCCAGCAGCTTAGTGGCAGTTGCCGTGAGTGGCTACACCTTC CASSLVAVAVSGYTF
TRBJ2-3 TRBV20-1 many . TGCAGTGCTCAAAGGGTTAGCGAGAACACAGATACGCAGTATTTT CSAQRVSENTDTQYF
TRBJ1-5 TRBV18 many . TGTGCCAGCTCACCACCGGGAACCCAGCCCCAGCATTTT CASSPPGTQPQHF
TRBJ2-7 TRBV6-5 . . TGTGCCAGCAGTTCTAGTCCCAGCGCCTACGAGCAGTACTTC CASSSSPSAYEQYF
TRBJ2-7 TRBV6-6 few . TGTGCCAGCAGTCCCCGGGACCTCTACGAGCAGTACTTC CASSPRDLYEQYF
TRBJ2-7 TRBV12-3/TRBV12-4 few . TGTGCCAGCAGCCCGGACCAGGGCGAGAAGTACTTC CASSPDQGEKYF
TRBJ2-1 TRBV5-1 few TRBD1 TGCGCCACCGGGGGACAGGGACAGCAGTTCTTC CATGGQGQQFF
TRBJ2-7 TRBV27 . TRBD1 TGTGCCAGCAGCCTGCAGGGGGCTATCGACGAGCAGTACTTC CASSLQGAIDEQYF
TRBJ1-1 TRBV5-1 many . TGCGCCAGCAGCCCTCATGGGAACACTGAAGCTTTCTTT CASSPHGNTEAFF
TRBJ2-1 TRBV5-1 . TRBD2 TGCGCCAGCAGCCCTACTAGCGGTCCCTCCTCGGCCTACAATGAGCAGTTCTTC CASSPTSGPSSAYNEQFF
TRBJ2-3 TRBV18 many . TGTGCCAGCTCACCGATAGAGGGTACGCAGTATTTT CASSPIEGTQYF
TRBJ2-1 TRBV7-9 . . TGTGCCAGCAGCTTAGGCAGTAACAATGAGCAGTTCTTC CASSLGSNNEQFF
TRBJ1-2 TRBV28 few . TGTGCCAGCAGTTCCCCTGACACCGTCCGCTATGGCTACCCCTTC CASSSPDTVRYGYPF
TRBJ1-2 TRBV2 few . TGTGCCAGCACCGAAGGGACGGCCTATGGCTACACCTTC CASTEGTAYGYTF
TRBJ2-5 TRBV30 few . TGTGCCTGGAGTGGTGGACAAGGAGAGACCCAGTACTTC CAWSGGQGETQYF
TRBJ2-7 TRBV10-3 many TRBD1 TGTGCCATCAGTGAGCCAGACAGGGTCTACGAGCAGTACTTC CAISEPDRVYEQYF
TRBJ1-5 TRBV20-1 . . TGCAGTGCCCCCGGGGGGTATAGCAATCAGCCCCAGCATTTT CSAPGGYSNQPQHF
TRBJ1-5 TRBV6-5 many . TGTGCCAGCAGTTACTCGTCAGGTCGGGGTCAGCCCCAGCATTTT CASSYSSGRGQPQHF